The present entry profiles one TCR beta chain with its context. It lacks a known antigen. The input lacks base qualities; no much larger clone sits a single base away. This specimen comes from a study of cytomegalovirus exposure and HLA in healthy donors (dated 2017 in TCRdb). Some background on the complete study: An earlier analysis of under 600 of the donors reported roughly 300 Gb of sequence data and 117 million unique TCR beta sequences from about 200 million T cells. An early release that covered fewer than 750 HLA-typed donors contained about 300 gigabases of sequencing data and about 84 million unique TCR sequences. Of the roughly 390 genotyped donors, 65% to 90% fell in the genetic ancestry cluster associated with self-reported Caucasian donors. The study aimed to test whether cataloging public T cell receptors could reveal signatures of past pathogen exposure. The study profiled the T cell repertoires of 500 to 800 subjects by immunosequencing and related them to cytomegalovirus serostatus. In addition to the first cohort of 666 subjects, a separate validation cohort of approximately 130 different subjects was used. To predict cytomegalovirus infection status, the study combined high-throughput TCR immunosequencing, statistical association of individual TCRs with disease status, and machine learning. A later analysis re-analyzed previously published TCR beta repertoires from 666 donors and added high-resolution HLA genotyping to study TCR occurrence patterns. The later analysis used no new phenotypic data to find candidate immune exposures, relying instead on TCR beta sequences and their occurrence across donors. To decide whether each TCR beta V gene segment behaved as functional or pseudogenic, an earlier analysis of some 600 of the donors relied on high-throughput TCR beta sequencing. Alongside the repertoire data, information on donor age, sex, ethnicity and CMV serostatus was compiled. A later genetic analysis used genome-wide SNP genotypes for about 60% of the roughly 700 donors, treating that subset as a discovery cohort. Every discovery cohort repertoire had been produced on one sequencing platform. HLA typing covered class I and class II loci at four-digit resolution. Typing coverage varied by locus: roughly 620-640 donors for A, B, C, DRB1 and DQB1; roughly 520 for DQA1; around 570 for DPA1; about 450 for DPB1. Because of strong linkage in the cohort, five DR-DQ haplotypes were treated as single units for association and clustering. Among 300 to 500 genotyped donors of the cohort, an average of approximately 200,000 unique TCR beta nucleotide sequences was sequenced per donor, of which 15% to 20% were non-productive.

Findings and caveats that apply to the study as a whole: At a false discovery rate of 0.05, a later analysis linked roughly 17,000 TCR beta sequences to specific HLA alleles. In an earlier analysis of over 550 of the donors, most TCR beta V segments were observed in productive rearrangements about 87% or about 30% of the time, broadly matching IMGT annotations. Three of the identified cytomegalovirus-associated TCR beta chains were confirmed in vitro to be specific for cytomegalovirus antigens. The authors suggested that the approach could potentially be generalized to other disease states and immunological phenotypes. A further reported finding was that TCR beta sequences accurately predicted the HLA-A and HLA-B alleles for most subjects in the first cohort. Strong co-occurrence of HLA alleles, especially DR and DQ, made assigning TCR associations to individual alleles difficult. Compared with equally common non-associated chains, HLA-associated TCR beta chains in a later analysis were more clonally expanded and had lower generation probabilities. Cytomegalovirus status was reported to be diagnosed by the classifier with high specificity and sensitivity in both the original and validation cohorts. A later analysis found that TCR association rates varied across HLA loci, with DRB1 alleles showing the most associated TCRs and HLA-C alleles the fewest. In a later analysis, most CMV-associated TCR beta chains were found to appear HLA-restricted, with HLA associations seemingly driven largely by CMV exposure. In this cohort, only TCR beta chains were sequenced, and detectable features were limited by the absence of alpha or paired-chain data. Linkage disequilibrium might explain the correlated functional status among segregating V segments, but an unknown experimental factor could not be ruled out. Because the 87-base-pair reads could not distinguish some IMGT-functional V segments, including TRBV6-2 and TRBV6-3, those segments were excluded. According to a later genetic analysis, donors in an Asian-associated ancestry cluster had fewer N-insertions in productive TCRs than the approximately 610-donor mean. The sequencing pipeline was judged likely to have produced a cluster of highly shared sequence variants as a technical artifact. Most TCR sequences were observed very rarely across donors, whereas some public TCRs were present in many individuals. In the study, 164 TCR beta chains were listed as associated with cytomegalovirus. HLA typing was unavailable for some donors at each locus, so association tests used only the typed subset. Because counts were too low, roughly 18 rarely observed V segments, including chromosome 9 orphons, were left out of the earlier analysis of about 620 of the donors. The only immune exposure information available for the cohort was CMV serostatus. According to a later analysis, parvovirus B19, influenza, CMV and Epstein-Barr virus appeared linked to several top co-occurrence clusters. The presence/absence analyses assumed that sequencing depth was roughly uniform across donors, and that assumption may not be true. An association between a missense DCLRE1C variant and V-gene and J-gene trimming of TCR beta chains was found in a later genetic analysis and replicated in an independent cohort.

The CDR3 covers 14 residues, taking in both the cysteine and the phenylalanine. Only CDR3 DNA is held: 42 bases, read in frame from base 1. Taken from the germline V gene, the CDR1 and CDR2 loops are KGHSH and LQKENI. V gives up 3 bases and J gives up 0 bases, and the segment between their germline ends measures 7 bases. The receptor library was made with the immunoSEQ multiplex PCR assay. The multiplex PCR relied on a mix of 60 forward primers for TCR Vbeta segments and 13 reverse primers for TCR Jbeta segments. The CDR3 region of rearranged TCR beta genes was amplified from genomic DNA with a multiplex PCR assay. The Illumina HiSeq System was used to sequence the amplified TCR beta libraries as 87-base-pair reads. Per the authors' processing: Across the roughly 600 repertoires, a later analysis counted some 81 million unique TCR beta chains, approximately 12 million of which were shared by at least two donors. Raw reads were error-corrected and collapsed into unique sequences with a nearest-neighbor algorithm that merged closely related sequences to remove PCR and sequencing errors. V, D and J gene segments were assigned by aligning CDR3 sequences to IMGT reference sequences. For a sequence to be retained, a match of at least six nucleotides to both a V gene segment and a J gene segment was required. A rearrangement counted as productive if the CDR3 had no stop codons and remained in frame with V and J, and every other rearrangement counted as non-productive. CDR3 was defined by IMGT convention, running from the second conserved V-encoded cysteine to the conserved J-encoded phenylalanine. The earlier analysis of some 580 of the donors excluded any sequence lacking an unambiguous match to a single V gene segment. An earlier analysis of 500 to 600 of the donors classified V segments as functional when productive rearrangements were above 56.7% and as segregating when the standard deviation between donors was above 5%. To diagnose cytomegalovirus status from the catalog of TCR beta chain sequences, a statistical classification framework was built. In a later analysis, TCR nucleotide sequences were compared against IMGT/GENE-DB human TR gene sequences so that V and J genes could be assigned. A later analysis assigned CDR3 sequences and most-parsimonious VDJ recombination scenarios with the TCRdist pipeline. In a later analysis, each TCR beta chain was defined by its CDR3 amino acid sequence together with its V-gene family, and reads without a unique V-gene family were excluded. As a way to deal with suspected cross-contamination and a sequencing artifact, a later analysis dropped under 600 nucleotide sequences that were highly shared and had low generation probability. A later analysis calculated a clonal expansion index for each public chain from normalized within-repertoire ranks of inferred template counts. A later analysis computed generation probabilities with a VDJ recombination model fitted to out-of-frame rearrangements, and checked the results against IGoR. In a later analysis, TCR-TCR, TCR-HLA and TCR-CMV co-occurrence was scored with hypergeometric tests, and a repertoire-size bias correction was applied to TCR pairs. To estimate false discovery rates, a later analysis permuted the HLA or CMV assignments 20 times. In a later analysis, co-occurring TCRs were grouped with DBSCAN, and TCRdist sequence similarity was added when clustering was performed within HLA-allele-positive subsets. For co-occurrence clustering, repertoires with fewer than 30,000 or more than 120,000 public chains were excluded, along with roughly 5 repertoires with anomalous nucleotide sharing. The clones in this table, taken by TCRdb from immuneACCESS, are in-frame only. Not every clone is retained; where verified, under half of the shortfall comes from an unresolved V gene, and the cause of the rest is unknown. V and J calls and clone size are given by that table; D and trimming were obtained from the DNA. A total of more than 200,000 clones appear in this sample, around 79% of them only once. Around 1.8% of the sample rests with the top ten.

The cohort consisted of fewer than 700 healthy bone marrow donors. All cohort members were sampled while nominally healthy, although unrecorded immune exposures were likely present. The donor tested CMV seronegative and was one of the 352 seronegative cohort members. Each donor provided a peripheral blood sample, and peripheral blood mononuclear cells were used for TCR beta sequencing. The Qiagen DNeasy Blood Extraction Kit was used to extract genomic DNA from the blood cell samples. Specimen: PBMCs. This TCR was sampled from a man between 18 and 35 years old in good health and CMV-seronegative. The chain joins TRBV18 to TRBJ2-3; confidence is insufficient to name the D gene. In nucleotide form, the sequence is TGTGCCAGCTCACCCCTTCAGAGCACAGATACGCAGTATTTT. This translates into CASSPLQSTDTQYF.